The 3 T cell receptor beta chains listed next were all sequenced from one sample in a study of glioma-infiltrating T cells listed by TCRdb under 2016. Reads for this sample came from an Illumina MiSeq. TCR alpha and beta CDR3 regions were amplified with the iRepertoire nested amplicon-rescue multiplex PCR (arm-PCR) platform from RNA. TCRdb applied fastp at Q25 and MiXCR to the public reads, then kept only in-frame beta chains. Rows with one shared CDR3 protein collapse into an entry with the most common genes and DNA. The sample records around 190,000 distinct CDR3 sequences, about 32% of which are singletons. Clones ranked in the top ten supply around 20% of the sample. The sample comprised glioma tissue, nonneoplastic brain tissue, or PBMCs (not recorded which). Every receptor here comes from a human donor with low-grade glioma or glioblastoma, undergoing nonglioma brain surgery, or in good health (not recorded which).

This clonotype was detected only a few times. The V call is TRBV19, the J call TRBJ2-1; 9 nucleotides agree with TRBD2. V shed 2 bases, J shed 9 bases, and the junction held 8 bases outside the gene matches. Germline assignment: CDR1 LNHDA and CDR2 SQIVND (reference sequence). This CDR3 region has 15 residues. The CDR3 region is CASSIPGLARSEQFF. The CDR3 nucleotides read TGTGCCAGTAGTATACCGGGACTAGCAAGATCTGAGCAGTTCTTC.

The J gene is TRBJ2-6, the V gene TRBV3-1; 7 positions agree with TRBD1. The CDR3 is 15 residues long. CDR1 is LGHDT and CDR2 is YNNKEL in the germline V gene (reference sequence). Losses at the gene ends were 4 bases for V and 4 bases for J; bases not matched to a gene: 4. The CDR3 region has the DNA TGTGCCAGCAGCCTCACAGGGGAAGGGGCCAACGTCCTGACTTTC. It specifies CASSLTGEGANVLTF. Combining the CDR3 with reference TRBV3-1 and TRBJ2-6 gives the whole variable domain DTAVSQTPKYLVTQMGNDKSIKCEQNLGHDTMYWYKQDSKKFLKIMFSYNNKELIINETVPNRFSPKSPDKAHLNLHINSLELGDSAVYFCASSLTGEGANVLTFGAGSRLTVL.

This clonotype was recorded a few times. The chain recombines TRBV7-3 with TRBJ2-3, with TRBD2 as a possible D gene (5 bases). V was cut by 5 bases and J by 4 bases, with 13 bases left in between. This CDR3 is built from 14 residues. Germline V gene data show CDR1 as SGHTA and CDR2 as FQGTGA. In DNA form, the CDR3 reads TGTGCCAGCAGCCGGGCCAGCGGACCAGATACGCAGTATTTT. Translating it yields CASSRASGPDTQYF. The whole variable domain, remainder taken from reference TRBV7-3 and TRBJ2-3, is GAGVSQTPSNKVTEKGKYVELRCDPISGHTALYWYRQSLGQGPEFLIYFQGTGAADDSGLPNDRFFAVRPEGSVSTLKIQRTERGDSAVYLCASSRASGPDTQYFGPGTRLTVL.